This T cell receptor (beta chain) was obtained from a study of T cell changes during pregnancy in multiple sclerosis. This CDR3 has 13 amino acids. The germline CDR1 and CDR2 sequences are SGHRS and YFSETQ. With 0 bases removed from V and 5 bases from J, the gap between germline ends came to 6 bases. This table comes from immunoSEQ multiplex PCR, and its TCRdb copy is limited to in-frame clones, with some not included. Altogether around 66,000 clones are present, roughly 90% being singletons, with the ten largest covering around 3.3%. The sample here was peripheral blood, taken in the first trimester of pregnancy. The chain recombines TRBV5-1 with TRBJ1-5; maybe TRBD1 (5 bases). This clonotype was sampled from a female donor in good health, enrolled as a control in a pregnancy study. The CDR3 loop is CASSLAGDQPQHF. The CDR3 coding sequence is TGCGCCAGCAGCTTGGCGGGGGATCAGCCCCAGCATTTT.